The rows below give T cell receptor beta chains drawn from one sample of a study of Ad26.COV2.S vaccination and SARS-CoV-2 variants. The method was immunoSEQ multiplex PCR; TCRdb's version includes in-frame clones alone and lacks a portion of them. The sample has a few hundred thousand clones; 80% to 95% are singletons. Here the sequenced sample was peripheral blood, taken in a trial of Ad26.COV2.S vaccine versus placebo. Receptors originate from a person aged 18-65 years who received the Ad26.COV2.S COVID-19 vaccine or a placebo. The CDR3 runs from the conserved cysteine through the conserved F or W. Each record gives: D gene, clone size, V gene, J gene, CDR3 DNA, CDR3 protein. A D gene is named only where the DNA matches it firmly. Expanded clones get a size class; other rows say once, few or many, or leave the size out.

D gene: NA
clone size: NA
V gene: TRBV18
J gene: TRBJ1-4
CDR3 DNA: TGTGCCAGCTCAGCGAGTAATGAAAAACTGTTTTTT
CDR3 protein: CASSASNEKLFF

D gene: TRBD1
clone size: NA
V gene: TRBV11-2
J gene: TRBJ2-2
CDR3 DNA: TGTGCCAGCAGCGTATTGACAGGGGGCTGGACCGGGGAGCTGTTTTTT
CDR3 protein: CASSVLTGGWTGELFF

D gene: NA
clone size: NA
V gene: TRBV15
J gene: TRBJ2-1
CDR3 DNA: TGTGCCACCAGCAGAGGTATAGGTGACAATGAGCAGTTCTTC
CDR3 protein: CATSRGIGDNEQFF

D gene: NA
clone size: NA
V gene: TRBV28
J gene: TRBJ2-6
CDR3 DNA: TGTGCCACCCGCGGAGACTCTGGGGCCAACGTCCTGACTTTC
CDR3 protein: CATRGDSGANVLTF

D gene: TRBD2
clone size: NA
V gene: TRBV5-1
J gene: TRBJ2-5
CDR3 DNA: TGCGCCAGCAGAACTAGCGGGATATCTCGTTTGGAGACCCAGTACTTC
CDR3 protein: CASRTSGISRLETQYF

D gene: TRBD2
clone size: NA
V gene: TRBV4-1
J gene: TRBJ2-4
CDR3 DNA: TGCGCCAGCAGCCAAGAGGCTAGCGGGAATGACATTCAGTACTTC
CDR3 protein: CASSQEASGNDIQYF

D gene: TRBD2
clone size: NA
V gene: TRBV7-9
J gene: TRBJ2-5
CDR3 DNA: TGTGCCAGCAGCCCCATAGCGGGAGGAGTTTGGGAGACCCAGTACTTC
CDR3 protein: CASSPIAGGVWETQYF

D gene: NA
clone size: NA
V gene: TRBV7-9
J gene: TRBJ2-3
CDR3 DNA: TGTGCCAGCAGCTTAGGCCGGGATACGCAGTATTTT
CDR3 protein: CASSLGRDTQYF

D gene: TRBD1
clone size: NA
V gene: TRBV18
J gene: TRBJ2-5
CDR3 DNA: TGTGCCAGCTCACCACAGGGGGCCGAGGAGACCCAGTACTTC
CDR3 protein: CASSPQGAEETQYF

D gene: NA
clone size: NA
V gene: TRBV28
J gene: TRBJ1-1
CDR3 DNA: TGTGCCAGCAGTTTCCATGCGGGCCGAAGGGGCACTGAAGCTTTCTTT
CDR3 protein: CASSFHAGRRGTEAFF

D gene: TRBD1
clone size: NA
V gene: TRBV5-1
J gene: TRBJ2-1
CDR3 DNA: TGCGCCAGCAGCGCCGACAGGGGTCTCTACAATGAGCAGTTCTTC
CDR3 protein: CASSADRGLYNEQFF

D gene: TRBD1
clone size: NA
V gene: TRBV27
J gene: TRBJ2-7
CDR3 DNA: TGTGCCAGCAGTTCCCGGGACAGATCCTACGAGCAGTACTTC
CDR3 protein: CASSSRDRSYEQYF

D gene: NA
clone size: once
V gene: TRBV5-1
J gene: TRBJ2-3
CDR3 DNA: TGCGCCAGCAGCTTGGGGGCCAGCGCTAGCACAGATACGCAGTATTTT
CDR3 protein: CASSLGASASTDTQYF

D gene: TRBD2
clone size: NA
V gene: TRBV4-3
J gene: TRBJ2-1
CDR3 DNA: TGCGCCAGCAGCCGTCAGCGGGAAGGGAGACAGTTCTTC
CDR3 protein: CASSRQREGRQFF

D gene: NA
clone size: NA
V gene: TRBV6-5
J gene: TRBJ2-5
CDR3 DNA: TGTGCCAGTAGGGGTCGGGAGACCCAGTACTTC
CDR3 protein: CASRGRETQYF

D gene: TRBD1
clone size: NA
V gene: TRBV7-9
J gene: TRBJ2-7
CDR3 DNA: TGTGCCAGCAGCGGGACAGTCTCCTACGAGCAGTACTTC
CDR3 protein: CASSGTVSYEQYF

D gene: TRBD2
clone size: once
V gene: TRBV19
J gene: TRBJ2-1
CDR3 DNA: TGTGCCAGCGGGACTAGCGGGAGTTCCTACAATGAGCAGTTCTTC
CDR3 protein: CASGTSGSSYNEQFF

D gene: TRBD1
clone size: NA
V gene: TRBV11-1
J gene: TRBJ2-3
CDR3 DNA: TGTGCCAGCAGCTTGGGACAGGGGGCCACAGATACGCAGTATTTT
CDR3 protein: CASSLGQGATDTQYF

D gene: NA
clone size: NA
V gene: TRBV10-2
J gene: TRBJ2-7
CDR3 DNA: TGCGCCAGCAGTGAGTATATCGGGCGAGGGGGTAACGAGCAGTACTTC
CDR3 protein: CASSEYIGRGGNEQYF

D gene: TRBD2
clone size: NA
V gene: TRBV7-6
J gene: TRBJ2-5
CDR3 DNA: TGTGCCAGCAGCTTTATTGTAGCGGGAGGAGCAGAGACCCAGTACTTC
CDR3 protein: CASSFIVAGGAETQYF

D gene: NA
clone size: NA
V gene: TRBV9
J gene: TRBJ1-6
CDR3 DNA: TGTGCCAGCAGCCCAGGGAATTCACCCCTCCACTTT
CDR3 protein: CASSPGNSPLHF

D gene: NA
clone size: NA
V gene: TRBV4-3
J gene: TRBJ2-7
CDR3 DNA: TGCGCCAGCAGCCAAGTAGTGGCTGTTCCCTACGAGCAGTACTTC
CDR3 protein: CASSQVVAVPYEQYF

D gene: NA
clone size: NA
V gene: TRBV28
J gene: TRBJ2-7
CDR3 DNA: TGTGCCAGCAGAACCGGGACATTATACGAGCAGTACTTC
CDR3 protein: CASRTGTLYEQYF

D gene: NA
clone size: NA
V gene: TRBV7-2
J gene: TRBJ1-2
CDR3 DNA: TGTGCCAGCAGCCCGACCCATGGCTACACCTTC
CDR3 protein: CASSPTHGYTF

D gene: NA
clone size: NA
V gene: TRBV27
J gene: TRBJ1-4
CDR3 DNA: TGTGCCAGCAGACCTAACCTTCCGGGGGAAAAACTGTTTTTT
CDR3 protein: CASRPNLPGEKLFF

D gene: NA
clone size: NA
V gene: TRBV4-3
J gene: TRBJ2-7
CDR3 DNA: TGCGCCAGCAGCCAAGTTTGGGGGAGTTCATACGAGCAGTACTTC
CDR3 protein: CASSQVWGSSYEQYF

D gene: TRBD1
clone size: NA
V gene: TRBV27
J gene: TRBJ2-2
CDR3 DNA: TGTGCCAGCATGGGACAGGGGTTGAACACCGGGGAGCTGTTTTTT
CDR3 protein: CASMGQGLNTGELFF